This TCR beta chain stems from a study of blood T cell repertoires in COVID-19. Study context: Collection of acute and convalescent COVID-19 samples took place in the United States, Italy and Spain. PBMCs, B-cell-depleted T cells, or T cells provided the cDNA or gDNA that made up the material.

There are a few counts of this clone. Participants' reported clinical history set cohort assignment. As originally analysed: Estimation of nucleated cell counts relied on the amplification of reference gene primers. Sequenced by immunoSEQ multiplex PCR; TCRdb stores in-frame clones only, minus some. The DNA was the basis for D and trimming; V, J and clone size are from that table. The sample lists fewer than 350,000 clones; approximately 91% were seen once. CDR1 LGHNA and CDR2 YSLEER come from the germline V gene. This CDR3 region has 14 residues. V was shortened by 3 bases and J by 2 bases, with 10 bases between the two germline ends.

The source of this sequence is a woman aged 35 to 49 with acute COVID-19. The V and J genes are TRBV4-3 and TRBJ1-1, with D uncertain. Sequencing was carried out using PBMCs or T cells enriched from blood (not recorded which). DNA of the CDR3: TGCGCCAGCAGCCACGGGATCTCCAACACTGAAGCTTTCTTT. It codes for CASSHGISNTEAFF.